This T cell receptor (beta chain) came from a study of regulatory T cells in long-lasting Graves disease. The sample's time point: newly diagnosed GD, antithyroid drugs for less than 3 months. PBMCs were the source of the RNA used for TCR sequencing. For TCR beta, libraries came from iRepertoire HTBI primers and Arm-PCR of CDR3 regions. Each CDR3 protein gets one entry after TCRdb re-called the multiplex PCR reads with MiXCR. The data show some 460,000 distinct CDR3 sequences, with around 16% seen just once and 10% to 15% held by the top ten. This clonotype was seen more than once but under ten times. Trimming cost V 2 bases and J 0 bases; bases outside gene matches: 3. This CDR3 spans 16 amino acids. From germline, CDR1 is SQVTM and CDR2 ANQGSEA. A further study also used this sample, focusing on T cells in Graves' hyperthyroidism and ophthalmopathy.

This TCR derives from a man in his forties with Graves disease. The sequencing used peripheral blood mononuclear cells (PBMCs), collected at new diagnosis, from a patient treated with antithyroid drugs. The chain couples TRBV29-1 to TRBJ2-1; 11 nucleotides agree with TRBD2. The CDR3 sequence is CSVERTSGLSYNEQFF. As DNA, the CDR3 is TGCAGCGTTGAAAGGACTAGCGGGCTCTCCTACAATGAGCAGTTCTTC.